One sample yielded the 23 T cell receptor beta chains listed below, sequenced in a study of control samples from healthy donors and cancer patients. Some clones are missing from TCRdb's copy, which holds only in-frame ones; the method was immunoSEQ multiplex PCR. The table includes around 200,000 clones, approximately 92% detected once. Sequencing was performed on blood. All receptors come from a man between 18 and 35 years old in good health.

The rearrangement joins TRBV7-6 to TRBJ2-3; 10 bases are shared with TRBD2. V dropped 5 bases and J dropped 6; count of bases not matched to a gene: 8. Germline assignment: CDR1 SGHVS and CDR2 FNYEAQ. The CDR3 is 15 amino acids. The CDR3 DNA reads TGTGCCAGCAGCCGCGGGACTAGCGATCGGGATACGCAGTATTTT. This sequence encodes CASSRGTSDRDTQYF. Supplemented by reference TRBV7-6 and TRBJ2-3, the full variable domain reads GAGVSQSPRYKVTKRGQDVALRCDPISGHVSLYWYRQALGQGPEFLTYFNYEAQQDKSGLPNDRFSAERPEGSISTLTIQRTEQRDSAMYRCASSRGTSDRDTQYFGPGTRLTVL.

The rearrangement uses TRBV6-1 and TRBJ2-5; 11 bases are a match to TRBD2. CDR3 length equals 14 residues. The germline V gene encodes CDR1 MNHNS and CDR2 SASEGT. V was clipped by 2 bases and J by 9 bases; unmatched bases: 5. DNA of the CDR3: TGTGCCAGCAGTGAAACTAGCGGGGGAAGGCCCCAGTACTTC. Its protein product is CASSETSGGRPQYF.

The CDR3 loop reads CASSQGFSGNTIYF. As DNA, the CDR3 is TGTGCCAGCTCACAGGGTTTCTCTGGAAACACCATATATTTT. The gene calls are TRBV18 and TRBJ1-3; no definite D call. Germline CDR1 KGHSH, CDR2 LQKENI. The V end lost 4 bases, the J end lost 0 bases, and 7 bases lay between the germline ends. This CDR3 region has 14 residues.

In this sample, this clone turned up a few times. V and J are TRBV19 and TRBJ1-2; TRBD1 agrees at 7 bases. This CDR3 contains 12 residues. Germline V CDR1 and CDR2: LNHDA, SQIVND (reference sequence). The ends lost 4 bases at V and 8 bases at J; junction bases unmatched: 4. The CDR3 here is CASSTTGNGYTF. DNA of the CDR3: TGTGCCAGTAGTACGACAGGGAACGGCTACACCTTC.

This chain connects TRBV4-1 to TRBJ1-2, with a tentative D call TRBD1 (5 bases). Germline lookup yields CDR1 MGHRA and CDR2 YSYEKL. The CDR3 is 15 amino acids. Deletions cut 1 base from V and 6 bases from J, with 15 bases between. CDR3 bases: TGCGCCAGCAGCCAAGTGGGGAGGGGACCACATGGCTACACCTTC. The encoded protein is CASSQVGRGPHGYTF.

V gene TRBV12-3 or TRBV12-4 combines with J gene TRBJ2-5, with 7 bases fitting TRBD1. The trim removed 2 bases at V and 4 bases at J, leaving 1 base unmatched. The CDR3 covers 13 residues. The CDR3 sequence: CASSLTGAETQYF. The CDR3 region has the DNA TGTGCCAGCAGTTTAACAGGGGCAGAGACCCAGTACTTC.

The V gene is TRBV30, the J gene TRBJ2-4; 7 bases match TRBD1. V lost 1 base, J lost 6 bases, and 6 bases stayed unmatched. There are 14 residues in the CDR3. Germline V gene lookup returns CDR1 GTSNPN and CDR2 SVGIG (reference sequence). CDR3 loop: CAWSATGWSNIQYF. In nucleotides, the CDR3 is TGTGCCTGGAGTGCGACAGGGTGGTCAAACATTCAGTACTTC.

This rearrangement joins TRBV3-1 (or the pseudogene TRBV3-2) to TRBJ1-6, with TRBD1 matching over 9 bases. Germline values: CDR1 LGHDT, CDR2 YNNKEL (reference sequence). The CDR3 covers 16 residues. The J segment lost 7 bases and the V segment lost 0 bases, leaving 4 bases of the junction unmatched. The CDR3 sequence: CASSQEGGTGNSPLHF. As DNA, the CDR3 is TGTGCCAGCAGCCAAGAAGGAGGGACAGGGAATTCACCCCTCCACTTT.

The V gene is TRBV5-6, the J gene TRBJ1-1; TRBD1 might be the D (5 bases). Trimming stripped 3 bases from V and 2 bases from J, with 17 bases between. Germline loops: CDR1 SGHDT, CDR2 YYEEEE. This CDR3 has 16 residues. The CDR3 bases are TGTGCCAGCAGCTCGGCCTGGGACGGACCTAACACTGAAGCTTTCTTT. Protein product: CASSSAWDGPNTEAFF.

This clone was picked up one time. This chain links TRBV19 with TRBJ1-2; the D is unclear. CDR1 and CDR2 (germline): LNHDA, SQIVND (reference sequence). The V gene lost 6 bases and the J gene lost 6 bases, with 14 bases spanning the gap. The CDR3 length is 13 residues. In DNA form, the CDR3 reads TGTGCCAGTAGACCTGACCGGTTGGATGGCTACACCTTC. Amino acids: CASRPDRLDGYTF.

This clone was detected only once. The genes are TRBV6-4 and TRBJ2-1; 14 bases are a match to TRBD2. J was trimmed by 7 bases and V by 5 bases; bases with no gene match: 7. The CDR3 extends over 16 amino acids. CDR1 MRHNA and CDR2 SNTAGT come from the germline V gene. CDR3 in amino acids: CASSSTSGGAWNEQFF. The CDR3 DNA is TGTGCCAGCAGTTCGACTAGCGGGGGGGCTTGGAATGAGCAGTTCTTC.

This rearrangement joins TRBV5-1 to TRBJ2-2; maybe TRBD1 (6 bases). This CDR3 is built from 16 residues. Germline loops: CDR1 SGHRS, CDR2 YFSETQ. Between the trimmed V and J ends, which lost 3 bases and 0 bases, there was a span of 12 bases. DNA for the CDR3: TGCGCCAGCAGCTATTTACAGGGACCGAACACCGGGGAGCTGTTTTTT. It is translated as CASSYLQGPNTGELFF.

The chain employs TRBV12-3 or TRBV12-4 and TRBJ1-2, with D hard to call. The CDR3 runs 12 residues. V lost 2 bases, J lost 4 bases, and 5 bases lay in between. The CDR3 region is CASSLRSYGYTF. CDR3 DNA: TGTGCCAGCAGTTTACGGAGCTATGGCTACACCTTC.

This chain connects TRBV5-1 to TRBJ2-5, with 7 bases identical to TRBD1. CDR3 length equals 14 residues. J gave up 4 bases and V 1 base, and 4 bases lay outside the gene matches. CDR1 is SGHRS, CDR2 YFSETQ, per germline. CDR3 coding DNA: TGCGCCAGCAGCTTGACCCACAGGGGAGAGACCCAGTACTTC. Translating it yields CASSLTHRGETQYF. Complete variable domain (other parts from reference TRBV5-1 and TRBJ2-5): KAGVTQTPRYLIKTRGQQVTLSCSPISGHRSVSWYQQTPGQGLQFLFEYFSETQRNKGNFPGRFSGRQFSNSRSEMNVSTLELGDSALYLCASSLTHRGETQYFGPGTRLLVL.

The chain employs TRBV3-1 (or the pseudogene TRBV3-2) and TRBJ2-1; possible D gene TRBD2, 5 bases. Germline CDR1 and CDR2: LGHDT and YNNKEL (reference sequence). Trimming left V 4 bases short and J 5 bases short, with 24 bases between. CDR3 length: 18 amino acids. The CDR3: CASSLLRALTGKNNEQFF. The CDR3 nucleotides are TGTGCCAGCAGCCTTTTGAGGGCACTAACGGGGAAAAACAATGAGCAGTTCTTC.

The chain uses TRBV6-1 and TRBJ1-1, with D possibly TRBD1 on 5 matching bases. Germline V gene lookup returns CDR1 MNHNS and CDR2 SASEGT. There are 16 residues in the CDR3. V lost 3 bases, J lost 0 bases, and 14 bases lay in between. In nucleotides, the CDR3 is TGTGCCAGCAGTGAGGGGTGGACGGGGGTGAACACTGAAGCTTTCTTT. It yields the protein CASSEGWTGVNTEAFF.

CDR3 sequence reads: CASSLGQGRNEQFF. The CDR3 nucleotides are TGTGCCAGCAGCTTAGGACAGGGGAGGAATGAGCAGTTCTTC. The genes are TRBV11-2 and TRBJ2-1; 8 positions agree with TRBD1. This CDR3 region has 14 residues. The trim removed 1 base at V and 7 bases at J, leaving 3 bases unmatched. CDR1 and CDR2 from the germline V gene are SGHAT and FQNNGV. Variable domain in full (rest from reference TRBV11-2 and TRBJ2-1): EAGVAQSPRYKIIEKRQSVAFWCNPISGHATLYWYQQILGQGPKLLIQFQNNGVVDDSQLPKDRFSAERLKGVDSTLKIQPAKLEDSAVYLCASSLGQGRNEQFFGPGTRLTVL.

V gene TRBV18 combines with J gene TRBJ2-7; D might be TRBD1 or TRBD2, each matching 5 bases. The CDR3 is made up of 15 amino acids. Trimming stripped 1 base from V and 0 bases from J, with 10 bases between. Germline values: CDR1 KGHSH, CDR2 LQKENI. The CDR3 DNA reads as TGTGCCAGCTCACCACAAGGGACCGACTCCTACGAGCAGTACTTC. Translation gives CASSPQGTDSYEQYF.

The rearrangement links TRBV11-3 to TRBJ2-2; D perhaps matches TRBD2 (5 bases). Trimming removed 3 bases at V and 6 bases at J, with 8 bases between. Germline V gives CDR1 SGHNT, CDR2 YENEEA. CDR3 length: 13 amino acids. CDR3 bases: TGTGCCAGCAGCTTTTCGGGGTCCGGGGAGCTGTTTTTT. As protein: CASSFSGSGELFF.

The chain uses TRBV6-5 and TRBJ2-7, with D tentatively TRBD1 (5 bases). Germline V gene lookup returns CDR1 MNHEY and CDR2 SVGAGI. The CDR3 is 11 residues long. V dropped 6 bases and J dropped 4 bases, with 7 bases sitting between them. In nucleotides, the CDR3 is TGTGCCAGCAGAACAGGTTACGAGCAGTACTTC. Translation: CASRTGYEQYF.

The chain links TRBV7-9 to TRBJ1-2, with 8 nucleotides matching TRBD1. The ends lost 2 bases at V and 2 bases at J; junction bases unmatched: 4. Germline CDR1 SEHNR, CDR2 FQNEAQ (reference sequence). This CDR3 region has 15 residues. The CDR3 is CASSLTDRANYGYTF. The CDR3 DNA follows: TGTGCCAGCAGCTTAACGGACAGGGCGAACTATGGCTACACCTTC.

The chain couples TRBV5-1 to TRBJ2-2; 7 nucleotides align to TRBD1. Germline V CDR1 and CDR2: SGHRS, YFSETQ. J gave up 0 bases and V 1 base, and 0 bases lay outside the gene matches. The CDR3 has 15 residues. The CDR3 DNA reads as TGCGCCAGCAGCTTGACAGGGGCGAACACCGGGGAGCTGTTTTTT. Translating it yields CASSLTGANTGELFF.

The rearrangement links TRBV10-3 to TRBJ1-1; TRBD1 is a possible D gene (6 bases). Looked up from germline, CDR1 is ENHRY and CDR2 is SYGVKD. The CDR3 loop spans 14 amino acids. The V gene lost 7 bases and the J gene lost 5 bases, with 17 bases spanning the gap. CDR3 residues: CAIKGTGGGTEAFF. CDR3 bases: TGTGCCATCAAGGGGACTGGGGGCGGGACTGAAGCTTTCTTT.